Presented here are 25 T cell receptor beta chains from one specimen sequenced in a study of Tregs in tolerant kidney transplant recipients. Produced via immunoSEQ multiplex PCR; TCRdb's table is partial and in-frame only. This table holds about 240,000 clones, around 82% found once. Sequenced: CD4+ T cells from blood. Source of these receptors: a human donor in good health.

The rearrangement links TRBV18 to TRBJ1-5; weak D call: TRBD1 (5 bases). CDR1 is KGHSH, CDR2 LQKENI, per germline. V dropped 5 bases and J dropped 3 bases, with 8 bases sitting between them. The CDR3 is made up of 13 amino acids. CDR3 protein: CASSLDINQPQHF. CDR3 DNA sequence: TGTGCCAGCTCATTGGACATCAATCAGCCCCAGCATTTT.

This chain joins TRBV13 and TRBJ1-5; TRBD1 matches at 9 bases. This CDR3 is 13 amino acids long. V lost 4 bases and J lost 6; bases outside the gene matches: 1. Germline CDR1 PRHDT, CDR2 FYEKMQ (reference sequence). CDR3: CASSSGQGQPQHF. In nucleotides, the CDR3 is TGTGCCAGCAGCTCGGGACAGGGTCAGCCCCAGCATTTT. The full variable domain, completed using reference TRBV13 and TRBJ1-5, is AAGVIQSPRHLIKEKRETATLKCYPIPRHDTVYWYQQGPGQDPQFLISFYEKMQSDKGSIPDRFSAQQFSDYHSELNMSSLELGDSALYFCASSSGQGQPQHFGDGTRLSIL.

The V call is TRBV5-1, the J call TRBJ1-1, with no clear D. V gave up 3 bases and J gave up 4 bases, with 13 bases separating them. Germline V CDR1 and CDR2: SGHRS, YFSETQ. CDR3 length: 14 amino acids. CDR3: CASSWYTAGTEAFF. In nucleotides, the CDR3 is TGCGCCAGCAGCTGGTATACGGCAGGCACTGAAGCTTTCTTT. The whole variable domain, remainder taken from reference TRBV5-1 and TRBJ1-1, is KAGVTQTPRYLIKTRGQQVTLSCSPISGHRSVSWYQQTPGQGLQFLFEYFSETQRNKGNFPGRFSGRQFSNSRSEMNVSTLELGDSALYLCASSWYTAGTEAFFGQGTRLTVV.

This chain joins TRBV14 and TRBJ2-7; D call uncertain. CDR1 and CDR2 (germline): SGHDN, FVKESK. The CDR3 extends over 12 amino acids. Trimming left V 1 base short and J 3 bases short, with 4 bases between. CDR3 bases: TGTGCCAGCAGCCAAGTATTCTACGAGCAGTACTTC. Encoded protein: CASSQVFYEQYF.

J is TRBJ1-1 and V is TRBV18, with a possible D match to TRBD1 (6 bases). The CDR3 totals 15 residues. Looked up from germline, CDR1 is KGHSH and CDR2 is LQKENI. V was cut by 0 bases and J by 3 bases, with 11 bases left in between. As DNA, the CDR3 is TGTGCCAGCTCACCACCGGGGCAGGGGTACACTGAAGCTTTCTTT. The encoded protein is CASSPPGQGYTEAFF.

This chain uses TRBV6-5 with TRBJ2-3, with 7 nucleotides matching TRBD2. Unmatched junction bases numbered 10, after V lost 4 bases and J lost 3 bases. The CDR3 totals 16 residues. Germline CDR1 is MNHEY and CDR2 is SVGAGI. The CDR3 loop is CASSWGERLATDTQYF. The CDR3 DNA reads TGTGCCAGCAGTTGGGGGGAAAGACTAGCTACAGATACGCAGTATTTT.

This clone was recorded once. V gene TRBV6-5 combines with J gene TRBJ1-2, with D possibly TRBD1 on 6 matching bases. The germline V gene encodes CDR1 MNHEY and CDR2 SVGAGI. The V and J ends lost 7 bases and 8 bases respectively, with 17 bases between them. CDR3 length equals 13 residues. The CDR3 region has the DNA TGTGCCAGCACCACCCTCCAGGGGCTGGGCTACACCTTC. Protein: CASTTLQGLGYTF.

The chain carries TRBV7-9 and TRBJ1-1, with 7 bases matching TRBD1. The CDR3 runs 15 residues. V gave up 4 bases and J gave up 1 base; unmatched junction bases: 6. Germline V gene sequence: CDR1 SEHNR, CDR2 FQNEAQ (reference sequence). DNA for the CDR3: TGTGCCAGCAGCTACCGACAGGGACGGAACACTGAAGCTTTCTTT. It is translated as CASSYRQGRNTEAFF.

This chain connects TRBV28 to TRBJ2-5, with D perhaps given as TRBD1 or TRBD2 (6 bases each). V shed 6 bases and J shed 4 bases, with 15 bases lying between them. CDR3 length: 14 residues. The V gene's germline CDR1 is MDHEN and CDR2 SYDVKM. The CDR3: CASRTPQGGETQYF. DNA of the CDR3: TGTGCCAGCAGAACGCCACAGGGAGGAGAGACCCAGTACTTC.

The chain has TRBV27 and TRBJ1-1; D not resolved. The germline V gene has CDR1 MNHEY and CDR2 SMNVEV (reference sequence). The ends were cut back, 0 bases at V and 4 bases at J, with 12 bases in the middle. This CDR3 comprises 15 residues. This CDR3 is CASSLSEALVTEAFF. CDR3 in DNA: TGTGCCAGCAGTTTATCGGAAGCGTTGGTCACTGAAGCTTTCTTT.

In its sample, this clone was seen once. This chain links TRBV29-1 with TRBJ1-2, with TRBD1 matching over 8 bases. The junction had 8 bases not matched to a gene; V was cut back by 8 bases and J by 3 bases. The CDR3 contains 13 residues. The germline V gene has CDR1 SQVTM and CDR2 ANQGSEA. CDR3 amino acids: CSFRTGWDYGYTF. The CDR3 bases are TGCAGCTTCCGGACAGGGTGGGACTATGGCTACACCTTC.

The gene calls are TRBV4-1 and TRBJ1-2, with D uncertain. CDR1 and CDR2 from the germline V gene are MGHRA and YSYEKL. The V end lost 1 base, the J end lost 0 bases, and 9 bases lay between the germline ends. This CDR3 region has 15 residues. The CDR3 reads CASSQAGSANYGYTF. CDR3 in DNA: TGCGCCAGCAGCCAAGCGGGGTCGGCTAACTATGGCTACACCTTC.

The CDR3 spells CASSLGDRGLQGQPQHF. The DNA for the CDR3 is TGCGCCAGCAGCCTTGGAGACAGGGGCCTTCAGGGTCAGCCCCAGCATTTT. V usage is TRBV4-1 and J usage is TRBJ1-5; TRBD1 agrees at 8 bases. V shed 4 bases, J shed 6 bases, and the junction held 14 bases outside the gene matches. The CDR3 is 17 amino acids. Germline V gene lookup returns CDR1 MGHRA and CDR2 YSYEKL.

The DNA for the CDR3 is TGTGCCAGCAGGAGGGACGTCACAGATACGCAGTATTTT. Its translation is CASRRDVTDTQYF. The chain couples TRBV6-5 to TRBJ2-3; D possibly matches TRBD1 or TRBD2 (5 bases each). Trimming removed 6 bases at V and 2 bases at J, with 9 bases between. Per germline, CDR1 MNHEY and CDR2 SVGAGI. The CDR3 consists of 13 residues.

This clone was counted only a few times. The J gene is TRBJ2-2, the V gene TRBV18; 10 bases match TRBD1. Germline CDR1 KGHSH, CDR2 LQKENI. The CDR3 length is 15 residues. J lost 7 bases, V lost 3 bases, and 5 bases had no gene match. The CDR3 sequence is CASSPGTGDVGELFF. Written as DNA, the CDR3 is TGTGCCAGCTCACCGGGGACAGGGGACGTCGGGGAGCTGTTTTTT.

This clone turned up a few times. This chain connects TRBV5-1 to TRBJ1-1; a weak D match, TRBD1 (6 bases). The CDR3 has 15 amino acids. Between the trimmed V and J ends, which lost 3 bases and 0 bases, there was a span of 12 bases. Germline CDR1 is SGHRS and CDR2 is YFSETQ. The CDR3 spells CASSSPTGMNTEAFF. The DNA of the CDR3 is TGCGCCAGCAGCTCGCCTACAGGGATGAACACTGAAGCTTTCTTT.

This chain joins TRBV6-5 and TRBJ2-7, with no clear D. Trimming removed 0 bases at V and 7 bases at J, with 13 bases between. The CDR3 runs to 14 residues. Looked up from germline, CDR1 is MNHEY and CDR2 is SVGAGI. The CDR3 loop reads CASSYSKTIREQYF. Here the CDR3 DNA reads TGTGCCAGCAGTTACTCGAAAACGATCCGAGAGCAGTACTTC.

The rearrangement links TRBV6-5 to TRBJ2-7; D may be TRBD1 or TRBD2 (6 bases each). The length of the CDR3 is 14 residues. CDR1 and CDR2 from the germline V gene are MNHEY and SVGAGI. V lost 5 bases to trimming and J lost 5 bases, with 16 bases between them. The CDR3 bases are TGTGCCAGCAGTCGGGGGCTGGGAGGAGACGAGCAGTACTTC. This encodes CASSRGLGGDEQYF.

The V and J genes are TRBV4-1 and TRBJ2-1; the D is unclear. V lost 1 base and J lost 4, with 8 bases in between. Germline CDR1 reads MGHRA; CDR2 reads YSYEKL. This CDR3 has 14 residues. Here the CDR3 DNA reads TGCGCCAGCAGCCAAGGTGCCCTTTACAATGAGCAGTTCTTC. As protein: CASSQGALYNEQFF.

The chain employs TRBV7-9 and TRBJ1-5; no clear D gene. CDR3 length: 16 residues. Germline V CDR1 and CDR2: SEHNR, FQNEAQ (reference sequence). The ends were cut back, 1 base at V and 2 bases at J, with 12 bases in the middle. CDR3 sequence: CASSLVSSGGNQPQHF. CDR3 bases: TGTGCCAGCAGCTTAGTTTCCAGTGGCGGCAATCAGCCCCAGCATTTT.

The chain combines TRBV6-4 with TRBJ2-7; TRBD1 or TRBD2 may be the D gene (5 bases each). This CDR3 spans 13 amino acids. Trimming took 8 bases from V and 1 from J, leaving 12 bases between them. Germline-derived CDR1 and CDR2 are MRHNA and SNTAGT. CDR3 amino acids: CASPRDASYEQYF. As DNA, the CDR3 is TGTGCCAGCCCTCGGGACGCATCCTACGAGCAGTACTTC.

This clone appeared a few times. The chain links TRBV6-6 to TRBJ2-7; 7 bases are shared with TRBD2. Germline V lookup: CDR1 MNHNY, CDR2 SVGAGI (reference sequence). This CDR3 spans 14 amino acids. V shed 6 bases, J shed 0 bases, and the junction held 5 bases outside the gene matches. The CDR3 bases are TGTGCCAGCAGCATCAGCGGGAACTCCTACGAGCAGTACTTC. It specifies CASSISGNSYEQYF.

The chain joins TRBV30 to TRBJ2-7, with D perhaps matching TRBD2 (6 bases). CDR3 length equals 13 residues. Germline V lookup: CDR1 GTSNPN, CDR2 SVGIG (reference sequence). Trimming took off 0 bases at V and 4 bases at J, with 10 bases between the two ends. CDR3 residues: CAWSVGGIYEQYF. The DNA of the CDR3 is TGTGCCTGGAGTGTGGGCGGGATTTACGAGCAGTACTTC.

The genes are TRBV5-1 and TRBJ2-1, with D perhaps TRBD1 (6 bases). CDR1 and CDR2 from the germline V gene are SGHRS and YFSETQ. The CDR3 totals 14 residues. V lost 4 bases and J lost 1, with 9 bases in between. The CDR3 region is CASSIDRSYNEQFF. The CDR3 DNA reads TGCGCCAGCAGCATAGACAGGTCCTACAATGAGCAGTTCTTC.

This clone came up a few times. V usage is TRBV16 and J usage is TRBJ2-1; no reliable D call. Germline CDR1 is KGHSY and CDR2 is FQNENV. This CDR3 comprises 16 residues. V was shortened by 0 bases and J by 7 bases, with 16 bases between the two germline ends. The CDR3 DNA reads TGTGCCAGCAGCCAATCGGGAACCATCCCCGCAAATGAGCAGTTCTTC. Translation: CASSQSGTIPANEQFF. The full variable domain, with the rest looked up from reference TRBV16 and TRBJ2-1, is GEEVAQTPKHLVRGEGQKAKLYCAPIKGHSYVFWYQQVLKNEFKFLISFQNENVFDETGMPKERFSAKCLPNSPCSLEIQATKLEDSAVYFCASSQSGTIPANEQFFGPGTRLTVL.